This T cell receptor (beta chain) originates from a study of cytomegalovirus exposure and HLA in healthy donors. Study-wide findings and caveats: Later analysis demonstrated an association between a missense DCLRE1C variant and TCR beta V- and J-gene trimming.

CDR1 is SGHTA, CDR2 FQGTGA, per germline. V was shortened by 5 bases and J by 4 bases, with 11 bases between the two germline ends. This CDR3 has 13 residues. With regard to this clone: Its antigen is undetermined.

Primers included in the PCR were 60 Vbeta and 13 Jbeta primers. Sequencing was performed with immunoSEQ multiplex PCR; in TCRdb, only in-frame clones are kept and a portion is missing. The sample table includes 150,000 to 200,000 clones. The chain is built from TRBV7-3 and TRBJ1-1; D remains unclear. The sequenced material came from PBMCs. The receptor was derived from a woman in her sixties in good health and CMV-seronegative. The CDR3 sequence: CASSLLSGTEAFF. The CDR3 DNA is TGTGCCAGCAGCCTTCTGTCAGGCACTGAAGCTTTCTTT. Filled out from reference TRBV7-3 and TRBJ1-1, the complete variable domain reads GAGVSQTPSNKVTEKGKYVELRCDPISGHTALYWYRQSLGQGPEFLIYFQGTGAADDSGLPNDRFFAVRPEGSVSTLKIQRTERGDSAVYLCASSLLSGTEAFFGQGTRLTVV.